This T cell receptor beta chain was sequenced for a study of T cells in Graves' hyperthyroidism and ophthalmopathy (dated by TCRdb to the late 2010s). A note on the overall study: Peripheral blood samples were taken at initial diagnosis, before any treatment was given. Once sampling was done, hyperthyroidism patients were given methimazole at a starting dose of 30 mg daily, whereas ophthalmopathy patients were given high-dose intravenous methylprednisolone. An independent validation cohort of around 20 hyperthyroidism patients and 17 patients who later progressed to ophthalmopathy tested prospective prediction of ophthalmopathy. The paper reports TCR Vbeta CDR3 sequencing of 130 to 150 peripheral blood samples: some 44 ophthalmopathy, fewer than 85 hyperthyroidism and around 17 progressor patients. A discovery cohort of about 95 patients, roughly 43 with Graves' ophthalmopathy and 55 to 60 with stable Graves' hyperthyroidism, was used to find distinguishing TCR V-J signatures. The 75 to 100 discovery patients were randomly divided into training and test sets at a 7:3 ratio. The study also compared thyroid tissue and blood T-cell repertoires from 6 or 7 Graves' hyperthyroidism patients.

Between the V and J ends, shortened by 7 bases and 2 bases respectively, the junction contains 12 bases. The cysteine opens and the phenylalanine closes a CDR3 of 13 amino acids. The CDR3 DNA has 39 bases and is translated from base 1. CDR1 is given as ENHRY and CDR2 as SYGVKD, both from the germline V gene. TCR beta CDR3 regions were amplified from RNA transcripts. The first round of RT-PCR for the TCR CDR3 was performed with the HTBI primer set and the Qiagen OneStep RT-PCR kit. Libraries were constructed in a second round of multiplex PCR, after which size selection and purification were performed. Paired-end sequencing of the libraries was performed with 100 bp reads on an Illumina HiSeq2000. Concerning the study's data processing: SOAPnuke was used to process the raw data, throwing out any read that contained adapters or uncalled bases, had a mean Phred below 15, or lacked an exact constant-primer or identifier match. High-quality paired reads were merged with COPE v1.2.5, and unique nucleotide sequences were defined as clonotypes. MiTCR v1.1 was used to align the clonotypes against IMGT TRBV, TRBD and TRBJ reference segments. Only V-J combinations with frequency above 0.0001, covering 99.2% of repertoires, were analysed. A TCS score was defined as the ratio between F50 (clonal expansion) and ExV (chaos), using BLOSUM62-based TCRdist between CDR3 peptides within each V-J. Welch's t-statistics and random forest reduced just over 500 V-J features to roughly 13, which were used in a naive Bayes classifier (R e1071). TCRdb trimmed public reads at Q25 via fastp, called clones via MiXCR and kept in-frame beta chains. Identical CDR3 protein sequences are pooled into one entry, listed with their most common genes and DNA. Clone size and V and J calls follow TCRdb, not the original study. This sample comprises approximately 330,000 distinct CDR3 sequences, around 13% of them detected only once. 30% to 40% of the sample is in the top ten clones.

Moderately to severely active disease, a Clinical Activity Score of at least 3, a NOSPECS grade of at least 4, and a duration under 3 months were present in ophthalmopathy patients. Patients with uncontrolled infections, other autoimmune diseases, pregnancy or lactation were excluded. Diagnoses were established on the basis of clinical symptoms, serum thyroxine and TRAb, thyroid ultrasound, and orbital computed tomography. Ficoll-Paque density gradient centrifugation was used to isolate PBMCs from about 10 ml of fresh peripheral blood. Trizol reagent was used to extract total RNA, and RNA quality was then checked on an Agilent 2100 Bioanalyzer. Broader findings and caveats from the paper: In validation, the model predicted progression to ophthalmopathy with just under 71% sensitivity and 72% to 85% specificity, a median of roughly seven months before onset. Ophthalmopathy was separated from stable hyperthyroidism by a 13 V-J signature model, with around 88% sensitivity and about 81% specificity obtained in cross-validation and 80%/75% obtained in testing. Most expanded thyroid clonotypes (frequency above 0.001) were also found in blood, which suggests that blood repertoires may mirror thyroid immune responses. Sample size was not statistically predetermined, and investigators were not blinded to group allocation.

This clonotype has just a few counts. Its antigen is not yet known. Per-base quality was not reported, and no clone a single base away is much larger than it. Specimen: blood. The rearranged segments are TRBV10-3 and TRBJ2-7; the D segment could be TRBD2, given 6 matching bases. The source of this sequence is a woman between 40 and 55 years old with Graves' ophthalmopathy. CDR3 region: CAITKEGTYEQYF. In nucleotides, the sequence is TGTGCCATCACGAAGGAGGGAACCTACGAGCAGTACTTC.